This T cell receptor (beta chain) stems from a study of human T cells and chemical hapten exposure (dated by TCRdb to the early 2020s). The study in broad terms: For sensitization, 2% DPC in acetone was applied to a 2 cm by 2 cm area of upper inner arm skin. Patch testing was performed on the upper back with Finn chambers containing 0.01% DPC, and the patch tests were scored after 6 days according to International Contact Dermatitis Research Group standards. Weekly therapeutic DPC doses were additionally applied to the scalp of patients throughout the roughly 24-week study period. Libraries were pooled for sequencing, and variation in per-sample TCR yields was attributed mainly to small differences in library volumes within the pool. Roughly 30 alopecia patients provided blood for TCR sequencing at one to four time points (pre-sensitization, 2, 6 and 24 weeks). Blood samples were taken from patients before sensitization (week 0) and then at 2, 6 and about 24 weeks after DPC sensitization. The study tracked peripheral blood TCR repertoire changes in vivo during primary and secondary sensitization to the hapten diphenylcyclopropenone (DPC) in alopecia patients. The mostly female patient cohort included alopecia areata with under or over 50% scalp involvement, alopecia totalis and alopecia universalis. What the research found in general, with its limitations: Repeated subsampling changed both the strength of the expansion versus patch-test correlation and the threshold at which that correlation became significant. Expanded TCRs formed significantly more large CDR3 similarity clusters than pre-sensitization or healthy control sets, consistent with antigen-driven responses. DPC sensitization did not change the number of TCRs with a frequency above 1 in 1000, and there was no evidence of changes in global repertoire structure. A positive correlation was found between the number of PT1 expanded TCRs and patch test score, with significance reached at thresholds 8, 16 and 32 but not 4. Alopecia, a presumed autoimmune disease, was present in all patients, so the immune response of the patients might differ from that of healthy individuals.

This specimen's time point label, per the study, means: patch test 1, 2 weeks after DPC sensitization. The sample's treatment or condition label is to be understood as: therapeutic diphenylcyclopropenone sensitization with weekly scalp DPC. Blood at each patch-test visit was drawn before the patch test was applied. Patients were eligible if aged 18 to 70, diagnosed with alopecia and judged suitable for DPC therapy, and pregnant patients were excluded. Total RNA was extracted from unfractionated whole blood collected in Tempus Blood RNA tubes. The protocol used for the library was RACE. Instrument used: NextSeq 500. During library preparation, unique molecular identifiers were attached to individual cDNA molecules so that TCRs could be counted in a quantitative, reproducible way. From each blood RNA sample, both TCR alpha and TCR beta chains were sequenced. Turning to the authors' computational methods: A median of roughly 100,000 TCRs per sample was observed, with a range of roughly 20,000 to 700,000. The Decombinator software suite was used to annotate the V, J and CDR3 of the TCR reads. To make PS versus PT1 abundance plots, every sample was subsampled to the same number of TCRs (28,000). TCRs were defined as expanded if absent before sensitization and observed at least eight times at the 2-week time point. TCRdb redid the processing of the public reads, applying fastp at Q25 and MiXCR, and retained in-frame beta chains. Merged by CDR3 protein, the rows form single entries marked with the most common genes and DNA. None of the V and J calls come from the authors' own analysis; TCRdb made them. The sample has approximately 350,000 distinct CDR3 sequences on record, about 7% of them singletons. The ten biggest clones cover approximately 8.9% of the sample.

This clonotype was found many times. It has no known antigen specificity. Per-nucleotide qualities are absent, and no much larger clonotype sits a single base away. This receptor was obtained from a woman between 18 and 29 years old with alopecia areata. Some clones in this sample may be carry-over from other donors' samples. The specimen was whole blood, collected in connection with sensitization to the hapten diphenylcyclopropenone (DPC).

CDR3 sequence: CASRPSGNYEQYF. At the DNA level, the sequence is TGTGCCAGCAGACCGAGCGGAAACTACGAGCAGTACTTC. In this chain, TRBV4-2 is recombined with TRBJ2-7; TRBD2 is a possible D gene, resting on 5 matching bases. Between the V and J ends, shortened by 6 bases and 3 bases respectively, the junction contains 12 bases. Inclusive of the bounding cysteine and phenylalanine, the CDR3 is 13 residues long. Solely the CDR3 DNA is kept, with 39 bases framed from the first base. The CDR1 and CDR2 encoded by the germline V gene are LGHNA and YNFKEQ.